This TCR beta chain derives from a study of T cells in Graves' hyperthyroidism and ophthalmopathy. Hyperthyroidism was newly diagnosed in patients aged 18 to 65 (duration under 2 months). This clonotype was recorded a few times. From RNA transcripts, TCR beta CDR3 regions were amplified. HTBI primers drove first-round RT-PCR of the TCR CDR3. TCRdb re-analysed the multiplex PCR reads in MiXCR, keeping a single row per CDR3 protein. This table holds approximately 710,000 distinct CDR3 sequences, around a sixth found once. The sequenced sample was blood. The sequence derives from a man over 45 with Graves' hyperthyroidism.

CDR3 nucleotide sequence: TGTGCCACCAGTGATCCGGGACAGGGAAGAGCTGGCTATGGCTACACCTTC. This sequence encodes CATSDPGQGRAGYGYTF. The V call is TRBV24-1, the J call TRBJ1-2, with 9 nucleotides matching TRBD1. The CDR3 consists of 17 residues. Looked up from germline, CDR1 is KGHDR and CDR2 is SFDVKD. Trimming at V came to 3 bases and at J to 4 bases, leaving 11 bases not matched to a gene.